These 22 T cell receptor beta chains came from one sample sequenced in a study of T cell responses to AZD1222 COVID-19 vaccine. Data came from immunoSEQ multiplex PCR; TCRdb stores just in-frame clones and leaves some out. The sample includes roughly 120,000 clones, roughly 92% of them seen just once. The sample consisted of peripheral blood, taken 28 days after the second AZD1222 dose. Receptors originate from an adult who received the AZD1222 COVID-19 vaccine.

This sequence joins TRBV7-2 and TRBJ2-3; D may match TRBD1 or TRBD2 (6 bases each). With 0 bases removed from V and 6 bases from J, the gap between germline ends came to 16 bases. This CDR3 region has 16 residues. The germline CDR1 and CDR2 sequences are SGHTA and FQGNSA. Here the CDR3 DNA reads TGTGCCAGCAGCTTAGCGTCGCGACTAGGGGGGGATACGCAGTATTTT. Amino acids: CASSLASRLGGDTQYF.

The chain employs TRBV4-1 and TRBJ1-3; the D gene is possibly TRBD1 (6 bases). CDR1 is MGHRA and CDR2 is YSYEKL in the germline V gene. This CDR3 is 18 amino acids long. Trimming cost V 4 bases and J 1 base, with 20 bases left between them. This CDR3 is CASSRSRGGTISGNTIYF. CDR3 nucleotides: TGCGCCAGCAGCCGATCCCGAGGGGGAACTATTTCTGGAAACACCATATATTTT.

This clone came up once. The chain links TRBV19 to TRBJ2-1, with TRBD2 as a possible D gene (5 bases). The CDR3 runs 19 residues. V was trimmed by 3 bases and J by 3 bases, leaving 24 bases between them. Germline V CDR1 and CDR2: LNHDA, SQIVND (reference sequence). CDR3 in DNA: TGTGCCAGTAGTATTCGTCCATCGCGTGGGCCGGGGTACTACAATGAGCAGTTCTTC. As protein: CASSIRPSRGPGYYNEQFF.

This chain links TRBV6-2 or TRBV6-3 with TRBJ2-7, with D perhaps matching TRBD1 (5 bases). V lost 5 bases, J lost 4 bases, and 15 bases lay in between. The CDR3 spans 14 residues. Per the germline V gene, CDR1 is MNHEY and CDR2 is SVGEGT. The CDR3 coding sequence is TGTGCCAGCAGTCCAGGACAAGGACAATACGAGCAGTACTTC. It specifies CASSPGQGQYEQYF.

This clone was counted a single time. The chain is built from TRBV28 and TRBJ2-7; 10 positions match TRBD1. Trimming took 7 bases from V and 6 from J; bases not matched to a gene: 12. CDR1 and CDR2 (germline): MDHEN, SYDVKM. The CDR3 runs 15 residues. Written as DNA, the CDR3 is TGTGCCAGCACCCTAGGGGACAGGGGTCCTTTCGAGCAGTACTTC. The encoded protein is CASTLGDRGPFEQYF.

The rearrangement links TRBV10-3 to TRBJ1-4; 8 bases line up with TRBD1. The germline CDR1 and CDR2 sequences are ENHRY and SYGVKD. The CDR3 length is 15 residues. Trimming removed 7 bases from V and 0 bases from J; junction bases left unmatched: 4. Here the CDR3 reads CAIKPDRATNEKLFF. CDR3 in DNA: TGTGCCATCAAGCCGGACAGGGCAACTAATGAAAAACTGTTTTTT.

This clone is a singleton in its sample. The chain carries TRBV19 and TRBJ1-1; D may be TRBD1 (5 bases). V was trimmed by 1 base and J by 1 base, leaving 7 bases between them. CDR3 length: 14 residues. Per germline, CDR1 LNHDA and CDR2 SQIVND (reference sequence). In nucleotides, the CDR3 is TGTGCCAGTAGTATAGTCCAGGGGAACACTGAAGCTTTCTTT. Protein: CASSIVQGNTEAFF.

This clone is a singleton in its sample. The V and J genes are TRBV7-3 and TRBJ1-6; a possible D gene is TRBD1 (5 bases). The CDR3 spans 14 residues. The germline V and J ends were trimmed by 5 bases and 6 bases, with 11 bases remaining between them. Germline assignment: CDR1 SGHTA and CDR2 FQGTGA. The CDR3 sequence: CASSLGAINSPLHF. CDR3 bases: TGTGCCAGCAGCCTCGGGGCAATTAATTCACCCCTCCACTTT.

The gene calls are TRBV5-1 and TRBJ2-7; D uncertain. Trimming took 0 bases from V and 1 from J, leaving 14 bases between them. Germline CDR1 is SGHRS and CDR2 is YFSETQ. There are 16 residues in the CDR3. The CDR3 sequence is CASSLVVTAPSYEQYF. CDR3 in DNA: TGCGCCAGCAGCTTGGTGGTAACAGCCCCTTCCTACGAGCAGTACTTC. Looking up the rest from reference TRBV5-1 and TRBJ2-7 gives the full variable domain: KAGVTQTPRYLIKTRGQQVTLSCSPISGHRSVSWYQQTPGQGLQFLFEYFSETQRNKGNFPGRFSGRQFSNSRSEMNVSTLELGDSALYLCASSLVVTAPSYEQYFGPGTRLTVT.

This sequence joins TRBV6-5 and TRBJ1-2; perhaps TRBD1 as D (5 bases). Germline assignment: CDR1 MNHEY and CDR2 SVGAGI. V lost 5 bases, J lost 4 bases, and 14 bases lay in between. The CDR3 has 14 residues. The CDR3 protein is CASSRGQGVYGYTF. The CDR3 DNA reads TGTGCCAGCAGTCGGGGTCAGGGTGTCTATGGCTACACCTTC.

The chain links TRBV9 to TRBJ1-2, with a tentative D call TRBD1 (5 bases). CDR1 is SGDLS and CDR2 is YYNGEE in the germline V gene. The CDR3 is 14 amino acids. V lost 0 bases, J lost 4 bases, and 10 bases lay in between. The CDR3 DNA reads TGTGCCAGCAGCGTAGTCGGGGGTAGCTATGGCTACACCTTC. This codes for CASSVVGGSYGYTF. The whole variable domain, filled in from reference TRBV9 and TRBJ1-2, reads DSGVTQTPKHLITATGQRVTLRCSPRSGDLSVYWYQQSLDQGLQFLIQYYNGEERAKGNILERFSAQQFPDLHSELNLSSLELGDSALYFCASSVVGGSYGYTFGSGTRLTVV.

The gene calls are TRBV28 and TRBJ2-7; a weak D match, TRBD2 (7 bases). Trimming left V 2 bases short and J 0 bases short, with 14 bases between. The germline V gene has CDR1 MDHEN and CDR2 SYDVKM. The CDR3 has 16 residues. DNA of the CDR3: TGTGCCAGCAGTTTAGGAGTAGGGGGGGCCTCCTACGAGCAGTACTTC. This sequence encodes CASSLGVGGASYEQYF.

The gene calls are TRBV27 and TRBJ2-3, with 12 bases identical to TRBD2. J was trimmed by 5 bases and V by 6 bases; bases with no gene match: 6. CDR3 length: 15 residues. Germline lookup yields CDR1 MNHEY and CDR2 SMNVEV (reference sequence). The CDR3 DNA reads TGTGCCAGCAGCAGACTAGCGGGAGCCGTAGATACGCAGTATTTT. Translated, it gives CASSRLAGAVDTQYF.

The rearrangement joins TRBV29-1 to TRBJ1-1; TRBD1 agrees at 9 bases. This CDR3 contains 13 residues. With 3 bases clipped from V and 4 bases from J, the junction kept 3 bases outside the gene matches. In germline, CDR1 is SQVTM, CDR2 ANQGSEA. The CDR3 loop is CSVDPTGGTEAFF. The CDR3 nucleotides read TGCAGCGTTGATCCGACAGGGGGCACTGAAGCTTTCTTT. Together with reference TRBV29-1 and TRBJ1-1, the CDR3 gives the full variable domain: SAVISQKPSRDICQRGTSLTIQCQVDSQVTMMFWYRQQPGQSLTLIATANQGSEATYESGFVIDKFPISRPNLTFSTLTVSNMSPEDSSIYLCSVDPTGGTEAFFGQGTRLTVV.

The V and J genes are TRBV10-2 and TRBJ1-5; tentatively, D is TRBD1 (6 bases). CDR3 length: 13 amino acids. Germline V gene data show CDR1 as WSHSY and CDR2 as SAAADI. V gave up 6 bases and J gave up 4 bases, with 10 bases separating them. CDR3 in amino acids: CASSPDRNQPQHF. The CDR3 DNA reads TGCGCCAGCAGCCCCGACAGGAATCAGCCCCAGCATTTT.

The V call is TRBV10-2, the J call TRBJ2-1; TRBD2 aligns across 9 bases. This CDR3 has 18 residues. CDR1 is WSHSY, CDR2 SAAADI, per germline. With 3 bases clipped from V and 5 bases from J, the junction kept 14 bases outside the gene matches. The CDR3 region is CASSESLAGSPSHNEQFF. The CDR3 DNA reads as TGCGCCAGCAGTGAAAGCCTAGCGGGATCCCCCAGCCACAATGAGCAGTTCTTC.

The J gene is TRBJ2-7, the V gene TRBV18; a weak D match, TRBD1 (5 bases). CDR3 length equals 15 residues. Germline CDR1 is KGHSH and CDR2 is LQKENI. V shed 0 bases and J shed 2 bases, with 11 bases lying between them. The CDR3 DNA reads TGTGCCAGCTCACCACCGATAGGGGATACCTACGAGCAGTACTTC. Translating it yields CASSPPIGDTYEQYF. The full variable domain, in which reference TRBV18 and TRBJ2-7 provide the parts outside the CDR3, is NAGVMQNPRHLVRRRGQEARLRCSPMKGHSHVYWYRQLPEEGLKFMVYLQKENIIDESGMPKERFSAEFPKEGPSILRIQQVVRGDSAAYFCASSPPIGDTYEQYFGPGTRLTVT.

CDR3 loop: CASGYNEQFF. As DNA, the CDR3 is TGTGCGTCAGGGTACAATGAGCAGTTCTTC. V usage is TRBV28 and J usage is TRBJ2-1, with D possibly being TRBD1 (5 bases). In germline, CDR1 is MDHEN, CDR2 SYDVKM. The CDR3 extends over 10 amino acids. The full variable domain, with the rest looked up from reference TRBV28 and TRBJ2-1, is DVKVTQSSRYLVKRTGEKVFLECVQDMDHENMFWYRQDPGLGLRLIYFSYDVKMKEKGDIPEGYSVSREKKERFSLILESASTNQTSMYLCASGYNEQFFGPGTRLTVL.

The chain recombines TRBV27 with TRBJ2-5; 7 positions match TRBD2. The germline gives CDR1 MNHEY, CDR2 SMNVEV (reference sequence). CDR3 length equals 19 residues. Trimming took 8 bases from V and 2 from J; bases not matched to a gene: 23. The CDR3 spells CASRVYLGYRGSEQETQYF. CDR3 bases: TGTGCCAGCCGGGTCTACCTAGGTTATCGCGGGAGTGAACAAGAGACCCAGTACTTC.

The J gene is TRBJ2-7, the V gene TRBV30; D is unresolved. The ends were cut back, 0 bases at V and 2 bases at J, with 11 bases in the middle. Germline V gives CDR1 GTSNPN, CDR2 SVGIG (reference sequence). The CDR3 contains 14 residues. The CDR3 DNA reads TGTGCCTGGAGTGTTAAGGCCATAACCTACGAGCAGTACTTC. The encoded protein is CAWSVKAITYEQYF.

V and J are TRBV28 and TRBJ2-7; D is uncertain. The V end was cut by 4 bases, the J end by 4 bases, with 5 bases between. CDR3 length equals 11 residues. CDR1 is MDHEN, CDR2 SYDVKM, per germline. CDR3 in DNA: TGTGCCAGCAGTTCCCAATACGAGCAGTACTTC. The encoded protein is CASSSQYEQYF.

This chain joins TRBV4-1 and TRBJ2-3, with no clear D. Trimming shortened V by 1 base and J by 4 bases, and 6 bases separated the two germline ends. The CDR3 is 13 residues long. Germline V lookup: CDR1 MGHRA, CDR2 YSYEKL. This CDR3 is CASSQAGADTQYF. The CDR3 coding sequence is TGCGCCAGCAGCCAAGCTGGGGCAGATACGCAGTATTTT.